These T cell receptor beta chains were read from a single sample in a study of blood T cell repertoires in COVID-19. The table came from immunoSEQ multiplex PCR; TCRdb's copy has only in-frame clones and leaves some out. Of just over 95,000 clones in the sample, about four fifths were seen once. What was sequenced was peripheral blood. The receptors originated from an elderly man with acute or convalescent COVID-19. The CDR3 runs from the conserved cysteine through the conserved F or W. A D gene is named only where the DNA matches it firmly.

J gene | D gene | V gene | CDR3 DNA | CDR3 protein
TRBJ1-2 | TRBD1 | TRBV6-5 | TGTGCCAGTCTCGGACAGGGCGGAAACTATGGCTACACCTTC | CASLGQGGNYGYTF
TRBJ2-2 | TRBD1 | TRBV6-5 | TGTGCCAGCAGGATCGGGACAGAGAACACCGGGGAGCTGTTTTTT | CASRIGTENTGELFF
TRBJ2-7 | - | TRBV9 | TGTGCCAGCAGCCCCCGACTAGTTGGCGAGCAGTACTTC | CASSPRLVGEQYF
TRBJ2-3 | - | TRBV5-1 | TGCGCCAGCAGACGACTACAAGGCACAGATACGCAGTATTTT | CASRRLQGTDTQYF
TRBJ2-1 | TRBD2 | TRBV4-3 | TGCGCCAGCAGCCAACGGTTGGGGCTAGCGGAGACCATGGAGCAGTTCTTC | CASSQRLGLAETMEQFF
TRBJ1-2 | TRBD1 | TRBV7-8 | TGTGCCAGCAGCCGAGACAGGGCCCCAAATGGCTACACCTTC | CASSRDRAPNGYTF
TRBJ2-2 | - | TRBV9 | TGTGCCAGCAGCCCACTAGTTACCGGGGAGCTGTTTTTT | CASSPLVTGELFF
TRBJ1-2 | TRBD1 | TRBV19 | TGTGCCAGTAGTATAATTGGACAGGGGTTTTATGGCTACACCTTC | CASSIIGQGFYGYTF
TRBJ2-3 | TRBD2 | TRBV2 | TGTGCCAGCAGTGGGACTAGCCACACAGATACGCAGTATTTT | CASSGTSHTDTQYF
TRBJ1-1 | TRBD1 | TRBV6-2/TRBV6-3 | TGTGCCAGCAGTTACGGACAGGGGAGGCTGAACACTGAAGCTTTCTTT | CASSYGQGRLNTEAFF
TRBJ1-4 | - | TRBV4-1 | TGCGCCAGCAGCCAACCATTTAGGGGAACCGGGAATGAAAAACTGTTTTTT | CASSQPFRGTGNEKLFF
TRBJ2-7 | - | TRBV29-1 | TGCAGCGTTGGCAGGGGCTACGAGCAGTACTTC | CSVGRGYEQYF
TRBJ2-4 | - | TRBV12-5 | TGTGCTAGTGGTTCCCTAGCCATGCTAGCCAAAAACATTCAGTACTTC | CASGSLAMLAKNIQYF
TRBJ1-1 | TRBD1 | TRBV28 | TGTGCCAGCAGAACCCGGACAGGGAAGAACACTGAAGCTTTCTTT | CASRTRTGKNTEAFF
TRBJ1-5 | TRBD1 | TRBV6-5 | TGTGCCAGCAGTTACCAAGGGGGCAAGGGTCAGCCCCAGCATTTT | CASSYQGGKGQPQHF
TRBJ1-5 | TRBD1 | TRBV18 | TGTGCCAGCTCACCTGGGACAGTGCGTTATAGCAATCAGCCCCAGCATTTT | CASSPGTVRYSNQPQHF
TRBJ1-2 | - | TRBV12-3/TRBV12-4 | TGTGCCAGCAGTTTAGCGCAGTCCTATGGCTACACCTTC | CASSLAQSYGYTF
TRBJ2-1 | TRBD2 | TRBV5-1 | TGCGCCAGCAGCCCCGGACTAGCGGGAGGGCGGTACAATGAGCAGTTCTTC | CASSPGLAGGRYNEQFF
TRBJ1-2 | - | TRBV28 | TGTGCCAGCGGGGGGAGGACCGGGGACTATGGCTACACCTTC | CASGGRTGDYGYTF
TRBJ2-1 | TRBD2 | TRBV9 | TGTGCCAGCAGCGTAGTAGCGGGCCCATACAATGAGCAGTTCTTC | CASSVVAGPYNEQFF
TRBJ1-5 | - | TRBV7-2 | TGTGCCAGCAGCTTAGGGCCGACAAATCAGCCCCAGCATTTT | CASSLGPTNQPQHF
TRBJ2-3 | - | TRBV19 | TGTGCCAGTAGTTACGGCGGGATGCGCTCAGATACGCAGTATTTT | CASSYGGMRSDTQYF
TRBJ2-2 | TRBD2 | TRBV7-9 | TGTGCCAGCAGGGGACTAGCGGGAGCCACCGGGGAGCTGTTTTTT | CASRGLAGATGELFF